This T cell receptor beta chain emerged from a study of T cell changes during pregnancy in multiple sclerosis. Sequenced by immunoSEQ multiplex PCR; TCRdb stores in-frame clones only, minus some. Here the sample spans roughly 80,000 clones, approximately 93% being singletons. This clone has just one count. The sequences come from peripheral blood, collected in the second trimester of pregnancy. The source is a female donor with multiple sclerosis, enrolled in a pregnancy study.

The CDR3 protein is CASSPGQANTEAFF. The CDR3, as DNA: TGTGCCAGCTCACCTGGACAAGCGAACACTGAAGCTTTCTTT. This chain connects TRBV18 to TRBJ1-1; D perhaps matches TRBD1 (5 bases). This CDR3 spans 14 amino acids. The V end lost 3 bases, the J end lost 1 base, and 9 bases lay between the germline ends. Germline V gene lookup returns CDR1 KGHSH and CDR2 LQKENI.